This passage covers 24 T cell receptor beta chains from one sample sequenced in a study of blood T cell repertoires in COVID-19. Profiled with immunoSEQ multiplex PCR; TCRdb holds only in-frame clones, not every one. There are fewer than 600,000 clones in the sample; roughly 89% occur only once, and around 0.92% lies in the top ten. The sample was peripheral blood. Receptors were obtained from a young man with COVID-19, enrolled during active disease.

The chain carries TRBV5-6 and TRBJ2-7; D call uncertain. V lost 6 bases, J lost 3 bases, and 13 bases lay in between. Germline V gives CDR1 SGHDT, CDR2 YYEEEE. The CDR3 consists of 13 residues. CDR3 sequence (DNA): TGTGCCAGCATCCAGGCAGGATACTACGAGCAGTACTTC. This encodes CASIQAGYYEQYF.

The genes are TRBV10-2 and TRBJ1-5; D remains ambiguous. V was trimmed by 8 bases and J by 5 bases, leaving 16 bases between them. The CDR3 sequence is 14 residues long. Per the germline V gene, CDR1 is WSHSY and CDR2 is SAAADI. The CDR3 coding sequence is TGCGCCAGCGCCAAGACTGAGCGTGATCAGCCCCAGCATTTT. Translating it yields CASAKTERDQPQHF.

V gene TRBV21-1 combines with J gene TRBJ2-3; the D call TRBD2 from the table was never checked on the DNA. TRBV21-1 is labeled a pseudogene. This CDR3 comprises 17 residues. CDR3 loop: CASSKWSTAGVPDTQYF. CDR3 in DNA: TGTGCCAGCAGCAAATGGAGCACAGCGGGAGTCCCAGATACGCAGTATTTT.

The CDR3 protein is CASSLGQAQGETQYF. In DNA form, the CDR3 reads TGTGCCAGCAGCTTAGGACAGGCCCAAGGGGAGACCCAGTACTTC. The chain has TRBV11-3 and TRBJ2-5; TRBD1 is a possible D gene (6 bases). CDR1 and CDR2 (germline): SGHNT, YENEEA. CDR3 size: 15 residues. Trimming cost V 1 base and J 5 bases, with 14 bases left between them.

In its sample, this clone was seen once. V and J are TRBV5-4 and TRBJ2-4; 10 nucleotides line up with TRBD2. The CDR3 consists of 18 residues. Germline CDR1 reads SGHNT; CDR2 reads YYREEE (reference sequence). The ends lost 3 bases at V and 1 base at J; junction bases unmatched: 10. The CDR3 nucleotides read TGTGCCAGCAGCTCAGGGTTAGCGGGGGGAGGGGCCAAAAACATTCAGTACTTC. Protein: CASSSGLAGGGAKNIQYF.

This clone was observed a handful of times. The chain carries TRBV4-1 and TRBJ2-1; TRBD2 aligns across 8 bases. Germline V gene lookup returns CDR1 MGHRA and CDR2 YSYEKL. The CDR3 runs 17 residues. With V trimmed by 4 bases and J by 1 base, 9 bases remained unmatched. The CDR3 DNA follows: TGCGCCAGCAGCCCCCGACTAGCGCGGCGGTCCTACAATGAGCAGTTCTTC. It specifies CASSPRLARRSYNEQFF.

This chain joins TRBV5-1 and TRBJ2-7; possibly TRBD1 for D (6 bases). Germline CDR1 is SGHRS and CDR2 is YFSETQ. CDR3 length: 17 amino acids. Between the trimmed V and J ends, which lost 3 bases and 0 bases, there was a span of 19 bases. The CDR3 coding sequence is TGCGCCAGCAGCTCGGAAACAGGGAAACTCCTCTCCTACGAGCAGTACTTC. Its protein product is CASSSETGKLLSYEQYF.

Remarks on this clone: This may arise from a read error, as a much more abundant clone is one base away. Other DNA sequences of this sample code for an identical CDR3. This sequence joins TRBV9 and TRBJ2-3; D ambiguous. V was clipped by 3 bases and J by 0 bases, with 5 bases between them. The germline gives CDR1 SGDLS, CDR2 YYNGEE. The CDR3 spans 13 residues. In DNA, the CDR3 is TGTGCCAGCAGCGGTACTAGCACAGATACGCAGTATTTT. Residues: CASSGTSTDTQYF.

The chain couples TRBV6-5 to TRBJ1-5; D might be TRBD1 (5 bases). Looked up from germline, CDR1 is MNHEY and CDR2 is SVGAGI. With 7 bases removed from V and 5 bases from J, the gap between germline ends came to 12 bases. The CDR3 runs to 13 residues. CDR3 loop: CASMLQGDQPQHF. DNA of the CDR3: TGTGCCAGCATGTTGCAAGGGGATCAGCCCCAGCATTTT.

The CDR3 loop reads CASSPGTSGYNEQFF. In DNA, the CDR3 is TGTGCCAGCTCACCCGGGACTAGCGGTTACAATGAGCAGTTCTTC. This chain connects TRBV18 to TRBJ2-1, with TRBD2 matching over 11 bases. CDR1 KGHSH and CDR2 LQKENI come from the germline V gene. CDR3 size: 15 residues. V was clipped by 3 bases and J by 4 bases; unmatched bases: 2. Drawing the rest from reference TRBV18 and TRBJ2-1, the complete variable domain is NAGVMQNPRHLVRRRGQEARLRCSPMKGHSHVYWYRQLPEEGLKFMVYLQKENIIDESGMPKERFSAEFPKEGPSILRIQQVVRGDSAAYFCASSPGTSGYNEQFFGPGTRLTVL.

V usage is TRBV2 and J usage is TRBJ2-2; 7 nucleotides match TRBD2. J was trimmed by 3 bases and V by 5 bases; bases with no gene match: 6. In germline, CDR1 is SNHLY, CDR2 FYNNEI. This CDR3 is 15 amino acids long. The CDR3 DNA is TGTGCCAGCAGTCCGGGGGACTATTACACCGGGGAGCTGTTTTTT. This encodes CASSPGDYYTGELFF. Based on the CDR3 plus reference TRBV2 and TRBJ2-2, the full variable domain is EPEVTQTPSHQVTQMGQEVILRCVPISNHLYFYWYRQILGQKVEFLVSFYNNEISEKSEIFDDQFSVERPDGSNFTLKIRSTKLEDSAMYFCASSPGDYYTGELFFGEGSRLTVL.

The rearrangement joins TRBV20-1 to TRBJ1-1; no reliable D call. The ends were cut back, 5 bases at V and 2 bases at J, with 6 bases in the middle. This CDR3 is 11 amino acids long. The germline gives CDR1 DFQATT, CDR2 SNEGSKA (reference sequence). As DNA, the CDR3 is TGCAGTGCTGATAGTAACACTGAAGCTTTCTTT. Its protein product is CSADSNTEAFF.

The chain is built from TRBV19 and TRBJ2-2; TRBD1 matches at 7 bases. Per germline, CDR1 LNHDA and CDR2 SQIVND (reference sequence). V trimming: 6 bases; J trimming: 5 bases; junction bases outside the gene matches: 6. This CDR3 has 14 residues. DNA for the CDR3: TGTGCCAGTAGCCCTCCAGGGGGAACCGGGGAGCTGTTTTTT. Amino acid sequence: CASSPPGGTGELFF. The variable domain in full, completed from reference TRBV19 and TRBJ2-2, reads DGGITQSPKYLFRKEGQNVTLSCEQNLNHDAMYWYRQDPGQGLRLIYYSQIVNDFQKGDIAEGYSVSREKKESFPLTVTSAQKNPTAFYLCASSPPGGTGELFFGEGSRLTVL.

This clone has just a few counts. The chain combines TRBV6-5 with TRBJ1-1; 7 bases align to TRBD1. The CDR3 has 15 residues. Germline-derived CDR1 and CDR2 are MNHEY and SVGAGI. V lost 8 bases and J lost 1; bases outside the gene matches: 10. The DNA of the CDR3 is TGTGCCAGCGCAAACTCGGGACAGAGGAACACTGAAGCTTTCTTT. It encodes CASANSGQRNTEAFF.

V usage is TRBV21-1 and J usage is TRBJ2-7; no check of the table's D call, TRBD2, against the DNA was made. TRBV21-1 represents a pseudogene. CDR3 length: 17 amino acids. The CDR3: CASSKGMRPSSTYEQYF. The CDR3 DNA is TGTGCCAGCAGCAAAGGGATGAGGCCGTCCTCTACCTACGAGCAGTACTTC.

CDR3 nucleotides: TGTGCCAGTAAGGCGGGGAGCGGGAGGGCCCCCGGGGAGCTGTTTTTT. It specifies CASKAGSGRAPGELFF. The chain joins TRBV19 to TRBJ2-2; 10 nucleotides agree with TRBD2. Germline values: CDR1 LNHDA, CDR2 SQIVND (reference sequence). After removal of 7 bases from V and 6 bases from J, the junction contained 11 bases not matched to a gene. This CDR3 spans 16 amino acids.

V gene TRBV27 combines with J gene TRBJ2-1, with 13 bases lining up with TRBD2. The CDR3 length is 16 residues. Per germline, CDR1 MNHEY and CDR2 SMNVEV (reference sequence). Germline trimming cut 4 bases from V and 5 bases from J; bases unmatched to any gene: 5. The CDR3: CASSSLGTSGDNEQFF. The CDR3 coding sequence is TGTGCCAGCAGTTCCCTCGGGACTAGCGGGGACAATGAGCAGTTCTTC.

V and J are TRBV6-5 and TRBJ1-1; TRBD1 is a possible D gene (5 bases). Germline values: CDR1 MNHEY, CDR2 SVGAGI. This CDR3 region has 13 residues. V lost 8 bases to trimming and J lost 6 bases, with 16 bases between them. CDR3 sequence reads: CASLGKGSPEAFF. CDR3 DNA sequence: TGTGCCAGCCTCGGTAAGGGGTCCCCTGAAGCTTTCTTT.

The chain employs TRBV6-1 and TRBJ2-1; the D gene is possibly TRBD1 (7 bases). CDR3 length: 15 residues. The germline V gene has CDR1 MNHNS and CDR2 SASEGT. V was cut by 2 bases and J by 6 bases, with 14 bases left in between. The CDR3: CASSEQGGPTNEQFF. CDR3 in DNA: TGTGCCAGCAGTGAACAGGGGGGTCCCACCAATGAGCAGTTCTTC.

The chain has TRBV30 and TRBJ2-6; TRBD1 is a possible D gene (6 bases). This CDR3 region has 14 residues. CDR1 and CDR2 (germline): GTSNPN, SVGIG (reference sequence). V lost 4 bases, J lost 3 bases, and 10 bases lay in between. The CDR3 nucleotides are TGTGCCTGGATCGGGACAAATGGGGCCAACGTCCTGACTTTC. It specifies CAWIGTNGANVLTF. The full variable domain, rest sourced from reference TRBV30 and TRBJ2-6, is SQTIHQWPATLVQPVGSPLSLECTVEGTSNPNLYWYRQAAGRGLQLLFYSVGIGQISSEVPQNLSASRPQDRQFILSSKKLLLSDSGFYLCAWIGTNGANVLTFGAGSRLTVL.

V usage is TRBV11-2 and J usage is TRBJ2-3; possibly TRBD2 for D (5 bases). The CDR3 totals 14 residues. CDR1 is SGHAT and CDR2 is FQNNGV in the germline V gene. V dropped 5 bases and J dropped 4 bases, with 13 bases sitting between them. This CDR3 is CASSPALRADTQYF. The CDR3 DNA reads as TGTGCCAGCAGCCCCGCTCTGCGGGCAGATACGCAGTATTTT.

This chain links TRBV7-2 with TRBJ2-7; 9 bases agree with TRBD1. Trimming cost V 4 bases and J 2 bases; bases outside gene matches: 3. The CDR3 extends over 14 amino acids. CDR1 is SGHTA, CDR2 FQGNSA, per germline. The CDR3 here is CASSSRTGAYEQYF. The CDR3 DNA is TGTGCCAGCAGCTCACGGACAGGGGCCTACGAGCAGTACTTC.

Comments on this clone: Other DNA sequences of this sample code for an identical CDR3. The V gene is TRBV7-9, the J gene TRBJ2-3; 7 bases fit TRBD1. The CDR3 spans 15 residues. V trimming: 2 bases; J trimming: 3 bases; junction bases outside the gene matches: 5. Germline loops: CDR1 SEHNR, CDR2 FQNEAQ (reference sequence). CDR3 residues: CASSLSSGGTDTQYF. CDR3 bases: TGTGCCAGCAGCTTAAGCTCAGGGGGTACAGATACGCAGTATTTT.

This sequence joins TRBV7-3 and TRBJ2-6; D might be TRBD2 (6 bases). Trimming removed 3 bases at V and 0 bases at J, with 12 bases between. The CDR3 is 17 amino acids. Germline V lookup: CDR1 SGHTA, CDR2 FQGTGA. The CDR3 here is CASSFKGLRSGANVLTF. The CDR3 coding sequence is TGTGCCAGCAGCTTTAAGGGACTCCGCTCTGGGGCCAACGTCCTGACTTTC.